This T cell receptor (beta chain) emerged from a study of blood T cell repertoires in COVID-19. Profiling relied on immunoSEQ multiplex PCR, and the TCRdb table lists in-frame clones only, not all of them. Of approximately 310,000 clones listed, approximately 85% are singletons. All enrollees were roughly 18 to 89 years old and from fewer than 25 US areas. This CDR3 contains 16 residues. The J segment lost 9 bases and the V segment lost 4 bases, leaving 14 bases of the junction unmatched. Per the germline V gene, CDR1 is LGHNA and CDR2 is YSLEER. Sequenced material: PBMCs or T cells enriched from blood (not recorded which). This TCR came from a young man who had recovered from COVID-19. The chain links TRBV4-3 to TRBJ2-1; 8 bases are shared with TRBD2. CDR3 DNA sequence: TGCGCCAGCAGCCCATGGGCGGGGGGCATTCTCGGTGAGCAGTTCTTC. This translates into CASSPWAGGILGEQFF.